This T cell receptor (beta chain) was sequenced during a study of blood T cell repertoires in COVID-19. Study-level information: The study drew acute and convalescent COVID-19 samples from the United States, Italy and Spain.

Germline V gene data show CDR1 as SNHLY and CDR2 as FYNNEI. This CDR3 is 17 amino acids long. Unmatched junction bases numbered 8, after V lost 4 bases and J lost 4 bases. This clone was counted a few times. Libraries were prepared by immunoSEQ multiplex PCR; TCRdb keeps only in-frame clonotypes and omits some of them. This sample has about 82,000 clones, with 83% found just once. The receptor was derived from an older woman with acute or convalescent COVID-19. What was sequenced was peripheral blood. The chain couples TRBV2 to TRBJ2-2; TRBD1 aligns across 11 bases. CDR3 DNA sequence: TGTGCCAGCAGTGTAGCCCGGGACAGGGGGACCACCGGGGAGCTGTTTTTT. As protein: CASSVARDRGTTGELFF.